This T cell receptor (beta chain) is drawn from a study of T cell repertoires in cytomegalovirus infection. The V gene lost 0 bases and the J gene lost 2 bases, with 8 bases spanning the gap. There are 13 residues in the CDR3. Germline V CDR1 and CDR2: DFQATT, SNEGSKA (reference sequence). TCRdb reprocessed the reads via MiXCR and lists one record per CDR3 protein. Seen here are about 920,000 distinct CDR3 sequences, approximately 31% observed once, and the top ten hold around an eighth. A word on this clonotype: Its target is unknown.

Study observations and caveats: Within the response measured ex vivo, HLA-C-restricted CMV-specific TCR beta clonotypes were dominant.

Sequencing was performed on cultured CD8+ T cells from PBMCs, taken from culture after CMV antigen stimulation. The TCR was taken from a human donor in good health (CMV status not recorded). Some clones in this sample may be carry-over from other donors' samples. The gene calls are TRBV20-1 and TRBJ2-7, with no clear D. The CDR3 protein is CSARDKETYEQYF. DNA of the CDR3: TGCAGTGCTAGAGACAAGGAAACCTACGAGCAGTACTTC.